The 25 T cell receptor beta chains listed next were all sequenced from one sample in a study of monozygotic twins with inflammatory bowel disease. TCRdb reprocessed the 5' RACE reads, with one entry per CDR3 protein and no DNA. This sample's table reports around 140,000 distinct CDR3 sequences. Sequencing used blood. The receptors originated from a human donor with ulcerative colitis or Crohn's disease, or a healthy co-twin of an affected twin (not recorded which).

V usage is TRBV5-1 and J usage is TRBJ2-3. Germline assignment: CDR1 SGHRS and CDR2 YFSETQ. The length of the CDR3 is 14 residues. The CDR3 region is CASSLEEWEDTQYF.

V usage is TRBV25-1 and J usage is TRBJ2-7; TCRdb proposes TRBD2, but this gene call is untestable without DNA. The length of the CDR3 is 18 residues. CDR1 is MGHDK, CDR2 SYGVNS, per germline. This CDR3 is CASRDPTNKVSHGYEQYF.

This rearrangement joins TRBV3-1 to TRBJ2-7. Germline V CDR1 and CDR2: LGHDT, YNNKEL (reference sequence). The CDR3 has 15 amino acids. CDR3 amino acids: CASSPGLAGLYEQYF.

This chain joins TRBV6-5 and TRBJ2-3; lacking DNA, the TRBD1 call made by TCRdb goes unchecked. The germline CDR1 and CDR2 sequences are MNHEY and SVGAGI. The CDR3 runs 15 residues. The CDR3 here is CASSYRGRPLNTQYF.

The chain uses TRBV7-8 and TRBJ1-1; TCRdb selects TRBD1, and the lack of DNA leaves this call unchecked. CDR3 length equals 13 residues. CDR1 is SGHVS and CDR2 is FQNEAQ in the germline V gene. CDR3: CASSLLGRQGAFF.

This chain joins TRBV6-1 and TRBJ2-5. The CDR3 extends over 15 amino acids. Germline V gene lookup returns CDR1 MNHNS and CDR2 SASEGT. CDR3 loop: CASSESGEYQETQYF.

The chain links TRBV25-1 to TRBJ1-2; absent DNA, TCRdb's TRBD1 call cannot be checked. Germline CDR1 reads MGHDK; CDR2 reads SYGVNS. CDR3 length: 13 amino acids. The CDR3 spells CASSSDRAQGYTF.

This chain links TRBV7-2 with TRBJ2-3; the TRBD2 assignment by TCRdb is unverifiable without DNA. Germline assignment: CDR1 SGHTA and CDR2 FQGNSA. CDR3 length equals 14 residues. CDR3 protein: CASSLGQKAGSQYF. The variable domain in full, completed from reference TRBV7-2 and TRBJ2-3, reads GAGVSQSPSNKVTEKGKDVELRCDPISGHTALYWYRQSLGQGLEFLIYFQGNSAPDKSGLPSDRFSAERTGGSVSTLTIQRTQQEDSAVYLCASSLGQKAGSQYFGPGTRLTVL.

The chain has TRBV11-2 and TRBJ2-3; the D call from TCRdb, TRBD1, cannot be confirmed without DNA. The CDR3 has 17 amino acids. CDR1 SGHAT and CDR2 FQNNGV come from the germline V gene. The CDR3 protein is CASSLVGARGSTDTQYF.

The V gene is TRBV10-3, the J gene TRBJ2-7; TCRdb reports TRBD1, a call that lacks DNA to check it against. Germline CDR1 reads ENHRY; CDR2 reads SYGVKD. The CDR3 runs to 13 residues. The CDR3 is CAISGGQDYEQYF.

The gene calls are TRBV7-6 and TRBJ1-3. CDR3 size: 14 residues. The germline gives CDR1 SGHVS, CDR2 FNYEAQ. CDR3 protein: CASSLSSVGNTIYF.

The chain carries TRBV7-2 and TRBJ2-3. This CDR3 is 14 amino acids long. The germline V gene encodes CDR1 SGHTA and CDR2 FQGNSA. This CDR3 is CASSLVIRTDTQYF.

This chain uses TRBV5-1 with TRBJ1-1. Germline CDR1 SGHRS, CDR2 YFSETQ. The CDR3 runs to 15 residues. This chain's CDR3 is CASSLDLSENTEAFF.

The chain recombines TRBV13 with TRBJ1-1; lacking DNA, the TRBD1 call made by TCRdb goes unchecked. The CDR3 runs to 13 residues. Germline V lookup: CDR1 PRHDT, CDR2 FYEKMQ (reference sequence). Here the CDR3 reads CASSLLRGHEAFF.

The chain couples TRBV7-3 to TRBJ1-1. The CDR3 totals 12 residues. CDR1 is SGHTA and CDR2 is FQGTGA in the germline V gene. The CDR3 loop is CASSPGGEEAFF.

This chain connects TRBV10-3 to TRBJ2-3; TCRdb gives TRBD2 as the D gene, but with no DNA this cannot be confirmed. Germline lookup yields CDR1 ENHRY and CDR2 SYGVKD. This CDR3 region has 14 residues. Here the CDR3 reads CAISESNGEDTQYF.

J is TRBJ1-6 and V is TRBV6-1; TCRdb gives TRBD1 as the D gene, but with no DNA this cannot be confirmed. Germline V gene sequence: CDR1 MNHNS, CDR2 SASEGT. The CDR3 extends over 15 amino acids. CDR3 protein: CASSDDPGTNSPLHF.

V usage is TRBV7-2 and J usage is TRBJ1-1. CDR1 and CDR2 (germline): SGHTA, FQGNSA. The CDR3 consists of 13 residues. CDR3 sequence reads: CASSSGGGTEAFF.

This chain joins TRBV7-2 and TRBJ1-1; TCRdb lists TRBD1, though no DNA is available to test this call. Germline lookup yields CDR1 SGHTA and CDR2 FQGNSA. This CDR3 is 13 amino acids long. CDR3 region: CASSNSGYTEAFF.

V usage is TRBV18 and J usage is TRBJ2-7. Germline CDR1 reads KGHSH; CDR2 reads LQKENI. The CDR3 loop spans 13 amino acids. The CDR3 here is CASSPGPRGEQYF. The full variable domain, in which reference TRBV18 and TRBJ2-7 provide the parts outside the CDR3, is NAGVMQNPRHLVRRRGQEARLRCSPMKGHSHVYWYRQLPEEGLKFMVYLQKENIIDESGMPKERFSAEFPKEGPSILRIQQVVRGDSAAYFCASSPGPRGEQYFGPGTRLTVT.

CDR3 in amino acids: CASSVTGTQLEQYF. The genes are TRBV6-1 and TRBJ2-7; absent DNA, TCRdb's TRBD1 call cannot be checked. The germline V gene has CDR1 MNHNS and CDR2 SASEGT. The CDR3 has 14 amino acids.

V gene TRBV7-2 combines with J gene TRBJ1-6. The V gene's germline CDR1 is SGHTA and CDR2 FQGNSA. This CDR3 is built from 15 residues. The CDR3 is CASSLASQRTSPLHF.

J is TRBJ2-5 and V is TRBV7-9. The CDR3 spans 13 residues. Germline V gives CDR1 SEHNR, CDR2 FQNEAQ (reference sequence). CDR3 residues: CASSLDSLGYQYF.

This chain links TRBV5-6 with TRBJ2-1. Germline V lookup: CDR1 SGHDT, CDR2 YYEEEE. This CDR3 has 15 amino acids. The CDR3 reads CASSLTQSSYNEQFF. The full variable domain, its missing parts supplied by reference TRBV5-6 and TRBJ2-1, is DAGVTQSPTHLIKTRGQQVTLRCSPKSGHDTVSWYQQALGQGPQFIFQYYEEEERQRGNFPDRFSGHQFPNYSSELNVNALLLGDSALYLCASSLTQSSYNEQFFGPGTRLTVL.

The CDR3 here is CASSQPRGSEQYF. The V gene is TRBV4-1, the J gene TRBJ2-7; the D call of TRBD1 rests on TCRdb alone, since no DNA is present to check it. Germline loops: CDR1 MGHRA, CDR2 YSYEKL. The CDR3 sequence is 13 residues long.